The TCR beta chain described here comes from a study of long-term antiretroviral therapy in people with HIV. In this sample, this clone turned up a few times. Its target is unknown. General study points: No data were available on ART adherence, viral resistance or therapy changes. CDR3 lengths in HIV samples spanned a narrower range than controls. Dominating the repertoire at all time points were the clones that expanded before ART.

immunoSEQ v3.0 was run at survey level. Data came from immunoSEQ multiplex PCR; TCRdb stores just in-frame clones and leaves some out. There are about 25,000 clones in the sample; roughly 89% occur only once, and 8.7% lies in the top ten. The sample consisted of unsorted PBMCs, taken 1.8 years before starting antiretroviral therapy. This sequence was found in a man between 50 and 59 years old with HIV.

The CDR3 region is CASSITGAVIGPLHF. The DNA of the CDR3 is TGTGCCAGTAGTATTACGGGAGCGGTCATTGGGCCCCTCCACTTT. The chain combines TRBV19 with TRBJ1-6, with unresolved D. Germline CDR1 reads LNHDA; CDR2 reads SQIVND (reference sequence). This CDR3 is 15 amino acids long. Trimming pared 3 bases from V and 13 bases from J, leaving 19 bases between.